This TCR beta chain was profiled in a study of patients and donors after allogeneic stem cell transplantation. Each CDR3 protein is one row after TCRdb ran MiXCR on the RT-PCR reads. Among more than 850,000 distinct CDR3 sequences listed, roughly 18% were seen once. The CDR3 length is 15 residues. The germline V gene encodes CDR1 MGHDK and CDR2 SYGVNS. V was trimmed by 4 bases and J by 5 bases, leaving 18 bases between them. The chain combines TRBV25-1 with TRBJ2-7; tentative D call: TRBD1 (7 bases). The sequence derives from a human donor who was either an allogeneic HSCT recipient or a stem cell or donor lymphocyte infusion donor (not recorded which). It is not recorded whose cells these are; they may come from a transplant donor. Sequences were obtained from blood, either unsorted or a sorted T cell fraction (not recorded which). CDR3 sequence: CASSAPGQWEDEQYF. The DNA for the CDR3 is TGTGCCAGCAGTGCTCCGGGACAGTGGGAGGACGAGCAGTACTTC.